This T cell receptor (beta chain) originates from a study of a mutant IDH1 vaccine in newly diagnosed glioma. Study-level background: Either 4-6 weeks after radiotherapy alone or alongside temozolomide, vaccination was begun. Receipt of radiotherapy, temozolomide, or both preceded the study, and most received both.

Method: immunoSEQ multiplex PCR; TCRdb's copy keeps in-frame clones and lacks some. Of about 54,000 clones listed, over 80% are singletons. This CDR3 region has 14 residues. CDR1 and CDR2 from the germline V gene are SEHNR and FQNEAQ (reference sequence). Trimming pared 1 base from V and 7 bases from J, leaving 14 bases between. As for time point: week 23, last vaccination. Doses comprised 300 ug of mutant IDH1 20-mer peptide each, plus topical imiquimod. As to this clone: What it binds is unknown.

Study conclusions and caveats: The study observed vaccine-induced immune responses in roughly 93% of patients.

Sequences were derived from PBMCs, sampled from a glioma patient whose treatment included an IDH1 peptide vaccine. The gene calls are TRBV7-9 and TRBJ2-7, with D unclear. This clonotype was sampled from a man aged 40-55 years with glioma. CDR3 in DNA: TGTGCCAGCAGCTTAGAGGTAGGGTATAATGAGCAGTACTTC. This translates into CASSLEVGYNEQYF.